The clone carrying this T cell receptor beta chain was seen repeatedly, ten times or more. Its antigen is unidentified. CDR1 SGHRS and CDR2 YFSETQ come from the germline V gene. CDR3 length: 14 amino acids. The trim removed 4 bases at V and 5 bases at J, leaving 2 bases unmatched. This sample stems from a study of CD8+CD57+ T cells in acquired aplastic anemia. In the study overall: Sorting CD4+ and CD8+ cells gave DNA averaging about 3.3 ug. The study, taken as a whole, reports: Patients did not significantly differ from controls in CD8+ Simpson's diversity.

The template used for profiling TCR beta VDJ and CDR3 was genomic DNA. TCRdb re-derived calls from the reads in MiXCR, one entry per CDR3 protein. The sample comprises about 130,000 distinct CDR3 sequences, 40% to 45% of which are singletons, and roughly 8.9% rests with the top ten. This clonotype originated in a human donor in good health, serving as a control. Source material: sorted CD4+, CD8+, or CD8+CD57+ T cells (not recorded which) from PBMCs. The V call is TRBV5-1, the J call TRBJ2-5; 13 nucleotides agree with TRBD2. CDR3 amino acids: CASSTSGGAETQYF. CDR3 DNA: TGCGCCAGCAGCACTAGCGGGGGGGCCGAGACCCAGTACTTC.